This passage covers 22 T cell receptor beta chains from one sample sequenced in a study of blood T cells in healthy people across ages. Together with a sample-barcoded 5' primer, a J-beta primer mix was included in a second PCR lasting roughly 6 to 12 cycles. TCRdb redid the calling of the 5' RACE reads with MiXCR, one entry per CDR3 protein. The table shows around 900,000 distinct CDR3 sequences, with roughly 51% occurring only once. The sample consisted of blood. The source of these receptors is a woman aged 55-70 years in good health.

This clonotype occurred a few times. The CDR3 here is CASTQGSETQYF. The CDR3 DNA reads TGTGCCAGCACCCAGGGATCGGAGACCCAGTACTTC. The chain carries TRBV12-3 or TRBV12-4 and TRBJ2-5; tentative D call: TRBD1 (5 bases). CDR3 length: 12 amino acids. Trimming removed 7 bases at V and 5 bases at J, with 11 bases between.

The chain links TRBV28 to TRBJ2-1; 7 positions match TRBD2. The trim removed 6 bases at V and 8 bases at J, leaving 7 bases unmatched. The germline V gene encodes CDR1 MDHEN and CDR2 SYDVKM. This CDR3 spans 13 amino acids. The CDR3: CASRGAGKHEQFF. As DNA, the CDR3 is TGTGCCAGCAGGGGAGCGGGAAAGCATGAGCAGTTCTTC.

The V call is TRBV18, the J call TRBJ1-1; D perhaps matches TRBD1 (6 bases). Germline loops: CDR1 KGHSH, CDR2 LQKENI. The CDR3 has 15 residues. The V end was cut by 2 bases, the J end by 0 bases, with 10 bases between. CDR3 sequence (DNA): TGTGCCAGCTCACCAGACCACAGGGTGAACACTGAAGCTTTCTTT. As protein: CASSPDHRVNTEAFF.

The gene calls are TRBV7-9 and TRBJ2-7; D might be TRBD1 (6 bases). This CDR3 has 17 residues. CDR1 is SEHNR and CDR2 is FQNEAQ in the germline V gene (reference sequence). Between the trimmed V and J ends, which lost 2 bases and 2 bases, there was a span of 19 bases. CDR3 in amino acids: CASSLPPPVQGTYEQYF. CDR3 nucleotide sequence: TGTGCCAGCAGCTTACCCCCTCCAGTCCAGGGGACCTACGAGCAGTACTTC.

This clonotype was picked up a small number of times. V gene TRBV28 combines with J gene TRBJ2-4; no definite D call. This CDR3 spans 15 amino acids. The V end lost 7 bases, the J end lost 0 bases, and 13 bases lay between the germline ends. Germline CDR1 MDHEN, CDR2 SYDVKM. As DNA, the CDR3 is TGTGCCAGCACCCCTAAGATCATAGCCAAAAACATTCAGTACTTC. Its protein is CASTPKIIAKNIQYF.

This clonotype was seen once. The chain has TRBV20-1 and TRBJ2-3, with D uncertain. CDR1 is DFQATT, CDR2 SNEGSKA, per germline (reference sequence). The V end was cut by 0 bases, the J end by 6 bases, with 10 bases between. The CDR3 is 13 amino acids. CDR3 amino acids: CSARDSSQDTQYF. CDR3 sequence (DNA): TGCAGTGCTAGAGACAGCTCCCAGGATACGCAGTATTTT.

J is TRBJ1-4 and V is TRBV6-2 or TRBV6-3, with a tentative D call TRBD1 (5 bases). This CDR3 spans 12 amino acids. Germline V gene data show CDR1 as MNHEY and CDR2 as SVGEGT. V shed 10 bases and J shed 7 bases, with 13 bases lying between them. CDR3 DNA sequence: TGTGCCAACCCAATGGGACGTGAAAAACTGTTTTTT. Protein sequence: CANPMGREKLFF.

DNA for the CDR3: TGTGCCAGCAGTGGGGGACAGAGCGTCAGGTACAATGAGCAGTTCTTC. This gives the protein CASSGGQSVRYNEQFF. The chain employs TRBV2 and TRBJ2-1, with 7 positions matching TRBD1. The germline CDR1 and CDR2 sequences are SNHLY and FYNNEI. V was pared by 4 bases and J by 4 bases, with 10 bases of the junction left unmatched. The CDR3 has 16 amino acids.

The V and J genes are TRBV29-1 and TRBJ2-7; D uncertain. The V end was cut by 4 bases, the J end by 3 bases, with 10 bases between. The V gene's germline CDR1 is SQVTM and CDR2 ANQGSEA. The CDR3 spans 12 residues. The CDR3 here is CSVGRQDYEQYF. CDR3 nucleotides: TGCAGCGTTGGCCGGCAGGACTACGAGCAGTACTTC.

V is TRBV12-3 or TRBV12-4 and J is TRBJ1-4, with 7 bases that match TRBD1. Losses at the gene ends were 3 bases for V and 11 bases for J; bases not matched to a gene: 9. The CDR3 is 14 amino acids. The CDR3 loop reads CASSFQDRTSKLFF. CDR3 coding DNA: TGTGCCAGCAGTTTTCAGGACAGGACATCGAAACTGTTTTTT.

V usage is TRBV6-2 or TRBV6-3 and J usage is TRBJ2-7; 7 nucleotides match TRBD2. V gave up 2 bases and J gave up 3 bases; unmatched junction bases: 4. The V gene's germline CDR1 is MNHEY and CDR2 SVGEGT. The CDR3 loop spans 14 amino acids. CDR3 coding DNA: TGTGCCAGCAGTTACGTCGGCGGGAGCTACGAGCAGTACTTC. It translates to CASSYVGGSYEQYF.

The chain uses TRBV10-2 and TRBJ1-2; D is possibly TRBD1 (5 bases). Germline lookup yields CDR1 WSHSY and CDR2 SAAADI. Trimming stripped 5 bases from V and 7 bases from J, with 14 bases between. This CDR3 is 13 amino acids long. CDR3 coding DNA: TGCGCCAGCAGTATAAGGGGAGAGGGTGGCTACACCTTC. Amino acid sequence: CASSIRGEGGYTF.

This clonotype was observed a few times. The V gene is TRBV5-1, the J gene TRBJ2-3; maybe TRBD1 (6 bases). V shed 3 bases and J shed 0 bases, with 11 bases lying between them. Germline CDR1 and CDR2: SGHRS and YFSETQ. This CDR3 contains 15 residues. CDR3 sequence: CASSSDSFSTDTQYF. The CDR3 nucleotides are TGCGCCAGCAGCTCGGACAGTTTCAGCACAGATACGCAGTATTTT.

The CDR3 DNA sequence: TGTGCCAGCCGACAGGGAGTAAGCACAGATACGCAGTATTTT. This translates into CASRQGVSTDTQYF. The rearrangement uses TRBV6-1 and TRBJ2-3, with 7 bases lining up with TRBD1. The V and J ends lost 8 bases and 0 bases, in that order; junction bases with no gene match: 5. This CDR3 comprises 14 residues. Germline assignment: CDR1 MNHNS and CDR2 SASEGT.

In regard to this clonotype: A clone one base away is much larger, so this may be a read error. The chain has TRBV20-1 and TRBJ2-7; 8 nucleotides agree with TRBD2. CDR3 length: 15 residues. The V and J ends lost 4 bases and 7 bases, in that order; junction bases with no gene match: 15. Germline CDR1 DFQATT, CDR2 SNEGSKA (reference sequence). The chain's CDR3 is CSATPAGGYYNEQYF. The DNA of the CDR3 is TGCAGTGCTACCCCGGCGGGAGGATACTACAATGAGCAGTACTTC.

The V and J genes are TRBV5-1 and TRBJ1-5; D uncertain. The length of the CDR3 is 13 residues. Trimming cost V 7 bases and J 0 bases, with 8 bases left between them. From germline, CDR1 is SGHRS and CDR2 YFSETQ. Here the CDR3 DNA reads TGCGCCAGCCGCGAACTTAGCAATCAGCCCCAGCATTTT. As protein: CASRELSNQPQHF.

The rearrangement links TRBV3-1 to TRBJ1-4; no clear D gene. Germline assignment: CDR1 LGHDT and CDR2 YNNKEL (reference sequence). CDR3 size: 15 residues. V was cut by 1 base and J by 0 bases, with 6 bases left in between. The CDR3 here is CASSQVGTTNEKLFF. CDR3 bases: TGTGCCAGCAGCCAAGTCGGGACAACTAATGAAAAACTGTTTTTT.

This clonotype has more than one count but fewer than ten. The V call is TRBV18, the J call TRBJ2-7; tentative D call: TRBD1 (6 bases). There are 14 residues in the CDR3. Per the germline V gene, CDR1 is KGHSH and CDR2 is LQKENI. V was clipped by 2 bases and J by 3 bases, with 11 bases between them. The CDR3 here is CASSPGDTFYEQYF. The CDR3 nucleotides are TGTGCCAGCTCACCAGGGGACACCTTCTACGAGCAGTACTTC. The whole variable domain, remainder taken from reference TRBV18 and TRBJ2-7, is NAGVMQNPRHLVRRRGQEARLRCSPMKGHSHVYWYRQLPEEGLKFMVYLQKENIIDESGMPKERFSAEFPKEGPSILRIQQVVRGDSAAYFCASSPGDTFYEQYFGPGTRLTVT.

The chain is built from TRBV20-1 and TRBJ2-7; tentatively, D is TRBD2 (6 bases). The J call may be wrong; the DNA end is better matched by TRBJ2-4. The germline V gene has CDR1 DFQATT and CDR2 SNEGSKA (reference sequence). The CDR3 has 15 residues. The CDR3 DNA follows: TGCAGTGCTAGAGATGTAGGGGAGGCGGGAAACATTCAGTACTTC. It specifies CSARDVGEAGNIQYF.

This clonotype occurred a few times. This rearrangement joins TRBV4-1 to TRBJ2-5; no clear D. Germline CDR1 and CDR2: MGHRA and YSYEKL. Deletions cut 0 bases from V and 2 bases from J, with 13 bases between. The CDR3 runs to 16 residues. The CDR3 spells CASSQDLVPKQETQYF. The DNA of the CDR3 is TGCGCCAGCAGCCAAGACTTGGTTCCGAAACAAGAGACCCAGTACTTC.

The chain links TRBV14 to TRBJ1-4; TRBD1 might be the D (5 bases). The CDR3 is made up of 16 amino acids. The germline gives CDR1 SGHDN, CDR2 FVKESK. The V gene lost 1 base and the J gene lost 5 bases, with 14 bases spanning the gap. The CDR3 sequence: CASSQAAGKWNEKLFF. In DNA, the CDR3 is TGTGCCAGCAGCCAAGCGGCAGGGAAATGGAATGAAAAACTGTTTTTT.

This clonotype was counted only a few times. The CDR3: CATGGGDYEQYF. The CDR3 DNA reads as TGTGCCACCGGAGGGGGTGACTACGAGCAGTACTTC. This chain joins TRBV10-3 and TRBJ2-7; D possibly matches TRBD1 or TRBD2 (6 bases each). CDR1 and CDR2 (germline): ENHRY, SYGVKD. Trimming removed 10 bases at V and 3 bases at J, with 13 bases between. There are 12 residues in the CDR3.